This T cell receptor beta chain was observed in a study of beta chain features in type 1 diabetes. Study observations and caveats: There was a moderate but significant shortening of TCRB CDR3s in all four CD4+ subsets of Type 1 diabetes patients. Highly expressing activated T cells could be over-counted with a cDNA template. It was among patients, rather than healthy donors, that naive, central memory and Treg TCRB repertoires appeared more similar.

Averaging approximately 0.11 L, one heparinised blood draw was given by each donor. By way of CD45RO/CCR7/CD25/CD127/CD95/CD27, the CD4+ regulatory, stem cell-like memory, central memory and naive cells were sorted. Remarks on this clone: Its antigen remains unidentified.

Expressed TCRB transcripts were sequenced after all isolated RNA was converted to cDNA. TCRdb's copy holds only in-frame clones and misses some; the assay was immunoSEQ multiplex PCR. The sample consists of about 160,000 clones, around 8% of them appearing once. This CDR3 region has 14 residues. V gave up 3 bases and J gave up 7 bases; unmatched junction bases: 7. Germline V gene sequence: CDR1 KGHSH, CDR2 LQKENI. This TCR came from a woman aged 18-29 years with type 1 diabetes. J is TRBJ2-7 and V is TRBV18; 9 bases align to TRBD1. Sequencing used central memory CD4+ T cells from blood. This CDR3 reads CASSPGQGHGEQYF. The CDR3 bases are TGTGCCAGCTCACCGGGACAGGGACATGGGGAGCAGTACTTC.